The 2 T cell receptor beta chains reported below all come from one sample, sequenced in a study of cytomegalovirus exposure and HLA in healthy donors. PCR involved 60 Vbeta and 13 Jbeta primers. Measured with immunoSEQ multiplex PCR; TCRdb has only the in-frame clones, and not every one. The sample lists 70,000 to 90,000 clones, 55% to 65% occurring once. The sequencing sample was made of PBMCs. These receptors came from a woman aged 40 to 55 in good health and CMV-seropositive.

This clone has only a few counts. The rearrangement uses TRBV4-3 and TRBJ1-2, with D maybe TRBD1 (6 bases). Germline V lookup: CDR1 LGHNA, CDR2 YSLEER. Between the trimmed V and J ends, which lost 2 bases and 7 bases, there was a span of 17 bases. This CDR3 has 15 residues. DNA for the CDR3: TGCGCCAGCAGCCAATTAGGAACAGGGATGGGTGGCTACACCTTC. This gives the protein CASSQLGTGMGGYTF.

A few counts support this clone. V is TRBV19 and J is TRBJ1-1, with D possibly TRBD1 on 6 matching bases. This CDR3 region has 13 residues. Germline V lookup: CDR1 LNHDA, CDR2 SQIVND (reference sequence). Trimming removed 3 bases from V and 4 bases from J, with 9 bases in between. In nucleotides, the CDR3 is TGTGCCAGTAGTATTGACAGGCTCACTGAAGCTTTCTTT. Amino acids: CASSIDRLTEAFF.